The sequence of this TCR beta chain was determined in a study of Ad26.COV2.S vaccination and SARS-CoV-2 variants. As for the study in general: The vaccine Ad26.COV2.S was put into the muscle once, or twice with 56 days between. Broader study findings: Total T cell responses, in the TCR breadth and depth analyses, may have been underestimated.

Losses at the gene ends were 6 bases for V and 0 bases for J; bases not matched to a gene: 9. Germline values: CDR1 MDHEN, CDR2 SYDVKM. The CDR3 covers 16 residues. In the case of this clone: The antigen remains unidentified.

Treatment in this sample: some 19 received Ad26.COV2.S at low or high dose, single or two shots; 5 received placebo; per-sample allocation not given. On day 63 after the first injection, vaccine and placebo recipients gave samples. The data were produced by immunoSEQ multiplex PCR, yet TCRdb's version contains in-frame clones alone and is incomplete. Here the sample spans about 350,000 clones, approximately 81% being singletons. The clonotype was recovered from a person aged 18 to 59 who received the Ad26.COV2.S COVID-19 vaccine or a placebo. The chain joins TRBV28 to TRBJ2-7, with 9 nucleotides matching TRBD2. The input for sequencing was peripheral blood, taken in a trial of Ad26.COV2.S vaccine versus placebo. In DNA form, the CDR3 reads TGTGCCAGCAGGATAACTAGCGGGCACAGCTCCTACGAGCAGTACTTC. Translation: CASRITSGHSSYEQYF.